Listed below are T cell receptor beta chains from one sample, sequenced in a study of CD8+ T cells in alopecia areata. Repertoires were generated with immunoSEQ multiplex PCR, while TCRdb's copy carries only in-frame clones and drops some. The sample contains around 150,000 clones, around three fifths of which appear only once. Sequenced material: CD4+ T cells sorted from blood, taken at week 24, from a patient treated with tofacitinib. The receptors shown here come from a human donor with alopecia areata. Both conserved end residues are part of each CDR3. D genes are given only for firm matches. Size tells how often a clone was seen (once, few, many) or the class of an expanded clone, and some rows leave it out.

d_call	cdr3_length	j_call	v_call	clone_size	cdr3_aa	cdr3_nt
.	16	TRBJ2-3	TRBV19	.	CASSMDSGAIGDTQYF	TGTGCCAGTAGTATGGACAGCGGGGCCATAGGAGATACGCAGTATTTT
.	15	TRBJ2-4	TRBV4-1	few	CASSQGSTAKNIQYF	TGCGCCAGCAGCCAAGGTTCGACGGCCAAAAACATTCAGTACTTC
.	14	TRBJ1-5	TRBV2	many	CASREVHAPQPQHF	TGTGCCAGCAGGGAAGTCCACGCTCCCCAGCCCCAGCATTTT
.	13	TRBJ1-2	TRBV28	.	CGTISGVNYGYTF	TGTGGCACGATTTCAGGGGTTAACTATGGCTACACCTTC
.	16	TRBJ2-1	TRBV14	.	CASSPLAPQLYNEQFF	TGTGCCAGCAGCCCGCTAGCACCGCAACTTTACAATGAGCAGTTCTTC
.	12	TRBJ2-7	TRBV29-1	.	CSVSQGTYEQYF	TGCAGCGTAAGCCAGGGGACCTACGAGCAGTACTTC
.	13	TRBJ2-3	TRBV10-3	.	CAISEWAADTQYF	TGTGCCATCAGTGAGTGGGCCGCAGATACGCAGTATTTT
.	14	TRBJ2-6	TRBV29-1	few	CSAKGSSGANVLTF	TGCAGCGCGAAGGGCAGCTCTGGGGCCAACGTCCTGACTTTC
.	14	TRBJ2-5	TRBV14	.	CASSPRDGQETQYF	TGTGCCAGCAGCCCCCGGGACGGCCAAGAGACCCAGTACTTC
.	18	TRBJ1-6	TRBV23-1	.	CASSQGRTGIPYNSPLHF	TGCGCCAGCAGTCAAGGCCGAACAGGGATCCCCTATAATTCACCCCTCCACTTT
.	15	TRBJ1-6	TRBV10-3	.	CAISVVARGNSPLHF	TGTGCCATCAGTGTGGTCGCCAGGGGAAATTCACCCCTCCACTTT
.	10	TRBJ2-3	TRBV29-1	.	CSVELDTQYF	TGCAGCGTTGAATTAGATACGCAGTATTTT
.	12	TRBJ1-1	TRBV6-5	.	CASCIRGGEAFF	TGTGCCAGCTGTATCAGGGGCGGTGAAGCTTTCTTT
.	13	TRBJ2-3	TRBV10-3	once	CASSYTGSDTQYF	TGTGCCAGCAGTTACACAGGGTCAGATACGCAGTATTTT
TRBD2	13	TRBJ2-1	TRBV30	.	CAWSVGGGNEQFF	TGTGCCTGGAGTGTAGGCGGGGGCAATGAGCAGTTCTTC
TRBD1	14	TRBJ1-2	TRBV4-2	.	CASSTGDRGLGYTF	TGTGCCAGCAGCACCGGGGACAGGGGGCTTGGCTACACCTTC
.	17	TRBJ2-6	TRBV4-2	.	CASSQDGVLSGANVLTF	TGTGCCAGCAGCCAAGACGGGGTTCTCTCTGGGGCCAACGTCCTGACTTTC
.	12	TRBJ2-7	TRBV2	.	CASIVVPYEQYF	TGTGCCAGCATTGTTGTTCCCTACGAGCAGTACTTC
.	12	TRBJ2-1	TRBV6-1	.	CASSWSYNEQFF	TGTGCCAGCAGTTGGAGCTACAATGAGCAGTTCTTC
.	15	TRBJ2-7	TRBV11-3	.	CASSLSWGGLGEQYF	TGTGCCAGCAGCTTAAGTTGGGGGGGCCTCGGCGAGCAGTACTTC
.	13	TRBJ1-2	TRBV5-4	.	CASSFQGGYGYTF	TGTGCCAGCAGCTTCCAAGGGGGCTATGGCTACACCTTC
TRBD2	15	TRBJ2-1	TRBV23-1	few	CASTLSGGKTNEQFF	TGCGCCAGCACGCTTAGCGGGGGAAAGACTAATGAGCAGTTCTTC
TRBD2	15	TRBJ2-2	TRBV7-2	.	CASRELAGNTGELFF	TGTGCCAGCAGGGAACTAGCGGGGAACACCGGGGAGCTGTTTTTT
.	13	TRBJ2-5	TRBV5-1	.	CASSQAGPETQYF	TGCGCCAGCAGCCAGGCCGGGCCAGAGACCCAGTACTTC
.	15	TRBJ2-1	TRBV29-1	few	CSVEGGAQSYNEQFF	TGCAGCGTTGAAGGGGGGGCTCAGTCCTACAATGAGCAGTTCTTC
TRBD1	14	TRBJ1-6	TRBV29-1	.	CSVAIGTGDSPLHF	TGCAGCGTTGCTATAGGGACAGGGGATTCACCCCTCCACTTT
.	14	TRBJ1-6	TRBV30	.	CAGRESSYNSPLHF	TGTGCCGGGAGGGAGAGCTCCTATAATTCACCCCTCCACTTT
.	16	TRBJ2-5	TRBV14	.	CASSQVSSRRQETQYF	TGTGCCAGCAGCCAAGTCAGTAGCCGACGACAAGAGACCCAGTACTTC
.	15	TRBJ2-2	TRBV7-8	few	CASSQTGSRAGELFF	TGTGCCAGCAGCCAAACCGGTTCCAGGGCCGGGGAGCTGTTTTTT
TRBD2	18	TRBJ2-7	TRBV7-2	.	CASSFSRPGLAVSYEQYF	TGTGCCAGCAGCTTCAGCCGGCCGGGACTAGCGGTGAGCTACGAGCAGTACTTC
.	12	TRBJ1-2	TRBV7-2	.	CASSSSRGGYTF	TGTGCCAGCAGCTCCTCCCGGGGGGGCTACACCTTC
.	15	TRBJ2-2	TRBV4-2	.	CASSSYGANTGELFF	TGTGCCAGCAGTAGTTACGGGGCGAACACCGGGGAGCTGTTTTTT
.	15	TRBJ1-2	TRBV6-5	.	CASSSFGQGAVGHTF	.
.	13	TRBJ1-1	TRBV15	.	CATSRDGGYQAFF	TGTGCCACCAGCAGAGATGGAGGGTACCAAGCTTTCTTT
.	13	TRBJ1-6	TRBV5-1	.	CASSLESGSPLHF	TGCGCCAGCAGCTTGGAGTCCGGTTCACCCCTCCACTTT
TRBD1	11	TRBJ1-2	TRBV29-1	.	CSITGGSGYTF	TGCAGCATAACAGGGGGCTCTGGCTACACCTTC
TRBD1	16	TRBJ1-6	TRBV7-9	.	CASSGIAAGGRSPLHF	TGTGCCAGCAGCGGTATAGCGGCAGGGGGGAGGTCACCCCTCCACTTT
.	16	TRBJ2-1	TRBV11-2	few	CASSLDLYVPYNEQFF	TGTGCCAGCAGCTTAGATCTTTACGTTCCCTACAATGAGCAGTTCTTC
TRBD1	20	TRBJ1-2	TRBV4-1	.	CASSQDDVAHRQGASYGYTF	TGCGCCAGCAGCCAAGATGACGTCGCTCACCGACAGGGGGCCTCCTATGGCTACACCTTC
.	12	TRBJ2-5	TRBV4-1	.	CASSQTGGTQYF	TGCGCCAGCAGCCAAACAGGCGGGACCCAGTACTTC
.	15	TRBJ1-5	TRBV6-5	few	CASSSQASPNQPQHF	TGTGCCAGCAGTTCCCAGGCCAGTCCAAATCAGCCCCAGCATTTT
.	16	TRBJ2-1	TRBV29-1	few	CSVALPLTLGYNEQFF	TGCAGCGTAGCCTTACCCCTGACGCTGGGCTACAATGAGCAGTTCTTC
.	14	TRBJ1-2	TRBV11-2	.	CASSLASRGDGYTF	TGTGCCAGCAGCTTAGCCTCCAGGGGAGACGGCTACACCTTC
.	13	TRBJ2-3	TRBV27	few	CASSLYRQTSRYF	TGTGCCAGCAGTTTATATCGACAGACGTCCAGGTATTTT
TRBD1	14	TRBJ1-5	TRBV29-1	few	CSVAAGGLGQPQHF	TGCAGCGTTGCGGCAGGGGGGTTAGGTCAGCCCCAGCATTTT
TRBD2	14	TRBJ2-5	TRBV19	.	CASSIWEGWKTQYF	TGTGCCAGTAGTATCTGGGAGGGGTGGAAGACCCAGTACTTC
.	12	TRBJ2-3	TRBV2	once	CASSDQRDTQYF	TGTGCCAGCAGTGACCAACGGGATACGCAGTATTTT
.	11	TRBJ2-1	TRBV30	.	CAWSIAREQFF	TGTGCCTGGAGTATAGCTCGTGAGCAGTTCTTC
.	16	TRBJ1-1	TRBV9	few	CASSVSADSMNTEAFF	TGTGCCAGCAGCGTCTCAGCGGACAGCATGAACACTGAAGCTTTCTTT
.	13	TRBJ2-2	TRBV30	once	CANRGLGTGELFF	TGTGCCAATCGCGGGCTAGGCACCGGGGAGCTGTTTTTT
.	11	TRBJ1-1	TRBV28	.	CASEGNTEAFF	TGTGCCAGCGAGGGGAACACTGAAGCTTTCTTT
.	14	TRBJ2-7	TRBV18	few	CASSPREMFYEQYF	TGTGCCAGCTCACCCCGGGAGATGTTCTACGAGCAGTACTTC